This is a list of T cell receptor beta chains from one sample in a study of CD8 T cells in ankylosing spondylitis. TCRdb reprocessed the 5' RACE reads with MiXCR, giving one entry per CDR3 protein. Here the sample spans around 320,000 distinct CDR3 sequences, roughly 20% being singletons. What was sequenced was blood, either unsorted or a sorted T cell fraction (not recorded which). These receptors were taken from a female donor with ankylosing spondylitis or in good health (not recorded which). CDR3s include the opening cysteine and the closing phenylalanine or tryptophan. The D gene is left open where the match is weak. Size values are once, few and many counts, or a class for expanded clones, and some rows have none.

cdr3_aa: CASSYSSWDEQFF
cdr3_nt: TGTGCCAGCAGTTATTCGTCCTGGGATGAGCAGTTCTTC
cdr3_length: 13
clone_size: few
d_call: .
v_call: TRBV2
j_call: TRBJ2-1

cdr3_aa: CAWSLQTFNEKLFF
cdr3_nt: TGTGCCTGGAGTCTACAGACGTTCAATGAAAAACTGTTTTTT
cdr3_length: 14
clone_size: .
d_call: .
v_call: TRBV30
j_call: TRBJ1-4

cdr3_aa: CASSPDRAGYEQYF
cdr3_nt: TGTGCCAGCAGTCCGGACCGAGCAGGCTACGAGCAGTACTTC
cdr3_length: 14
clone_size: many
d_call: .
v_call: TRBV6-1
j_call: TRBJ2-7

cdr3_aa: CASSLGITEAFF
cdr3_nt: TGTGCCAGCAGCTTGGGTATCACTGAAGCTTTCTTT
cdr3_length: 12
clone_size: .
d_call: .
v_call: TRBV11-1
j_call: TRBJ1-1

cdr3_aa: CANSLLSGNTIYF
cdr3_nt: TGTGCCAACAGTTTACTCTCTGGAAACACCATATATTTT
cdr3_length: 13
clone_size: many
d_call: .
v_call: TRBV12-3/TRBV12-4
j_call: TRBJ1-3

cdr3_aa: CSAKQQNNEQFF
cdr3_nt: TGCAGTGCTAAACAACAGAACAATGAGCAGTTCTTC
cdr3_length: 12
clone_size: .
d_call: .
v_call: TRBV20-1
j_call: TRBJ2-1

cdr3_aa: CASSPPGAGGPYEQYF
cdr3_nt: TGTGCCAGCAGTCCCCCGGGGGCGGGAGGCCCTTACGAGCAGTACTTC
cdr3_length: 16
clone_size: few
d_call: TRBD2
v_call: TRBV6-1
j_call: TRBJ2-7

cdr3_aa: CASSLMEGLSYEQYF
cdr3_nt: TGTGCCAGCAGCTTAATGGAGGGCCTCTCCTACGAGCAGTACTTC
cdr3_length: 15
clone_size: .
d_call: .
v_call: TRBV7-2
j_call: TRBJ2-7

cdr3_aa: CSARDSPGAKNIQYF
cdr3_nt: TGCAGTGCTAGAGATTCCCCCGGGGCCAAAAACATTCAGTACTTC
cdr3_length: 15
clone_size: many
d_call: .
v_call: TRBV20-1
j_call: TRBJ2-4

cdr3_aa: CASSLGAASGFPYEQYF
cdr3_nt: TGTGCCAGCAGCCTGGGGGCGGCTAGCGGTTTTCCCTACGAGCAGTACTTC
cdr3_length: 17
clone_size: few
d_call: .
v_call: TRBV5-8
j_call: TRBJ2-7

cdr3_aa: CASRSQGGLSFEQFF
cdr3_nt: TGTGCCAGCAGATCCCAGGGGGGACTATCCTTTGAGCAGTTCTTC
cdr3_length: 15
clone_size: few
d_call: .
v_call: TRBV7-9
j_call: TRBJ2-1

cdr3_aa: CASSVLPGQGSTDTQYF
cdr3_nt: TGTGCCAGCAGTGTCCTGCCGGGACAGGGGAGCACAGATACGCAGTATTTT
cdr3_length: 17
clone_size: .
d_call: TRBD1
v_call: TRBV12-3/TRBV12-4
j_call: TRBJ2-3

cdr3_aa: CSVEVLLEAFF
cdr3_nt: TGCAGCGTTGAAGTCCTGTTAGAGGCTTTCTTT
cdr3_length: 11
clone_size: few
d_call: .
v_call: TRBV29-1
j_call: TRBJ1-1

cdr3_aa: CASSRADGYTF
cdr3_nt: TGTGCCAGCAGCCGTGCGGATGGCTACACCTTC
cdr3_length: 11
clone_size: many
d_call: .
v_call: TRBV12-3/TRBV12-4
j_call: TRBJ1-2

cdr3_aa: CASSALIAVGTGELFF
cdr3_nt: TGTGCCAGCAGTGCCCTCATCGCAGTCGGCACCGGGGAGCTGTTTTTT
cdr3_length: 16
clone_size: few
d_call: .
v_call: TRBV6-1
j_call: TRBJ2-2

cdr3_aa: CASTPAGYGDGYTF
cdr3_nt: TGTGCCAGCACCCCCGCGGGATATGGCGATGGCTACACCTTC
cdr3_length: 14
clone_size: .
d_call: .
v_call: TRBV28
j_call: TRBJ1-2

cdr3_aa: CASSLFLGGQETQYF
cdr3_nt: TGTGCCAGCAGCTTATTCCTGGGCGGCCAAGAGACCCAGTACTTC
cdr3_length: 15
clone_size: few
d_call: .
v_call: TRBV7-2
j_call: TRBJ2-5

cdr3_aa: CASSMISVYNEQFF
cdr3_nt: TGCGCCAGCAGCATGATTAGCGTGTACAATGAGCAGTTCTTC
cdr3_length: 14
clone_size: few
d_call: .
v_call: TRBV5-1
j_call: TRBJ2-1

cdr3_aa: CASSSTGAGEAFF
cdr3_nt: TGTGCCAGCAGCTCTACAGGGGCGGGTGAAGCTTTCTTT
cdr3_length: 13
clone_size: .
d_call: TRBD1
v_call: TRBV7-2
j_call: TRBJ1-1

cdr3_aa: CAISESGQGSSEAFF
cdr3_nt: TGTGCCATCAGTGAGTCGGGACAGGGGAGTTCTGAAGCTTTCTTT
cdr3_length: 15
clone_size: few
d_call: TRBD1
v_call: TRBV10-3
j_call: TRBJ1-1

cdr3_aa: CSARGSFRGFDGYTF
cdr3_nt: TGCAGTGCTAGAGGTTCATTTCGGGGATTTGATGGCTACACCTTC
cdr3_length: 15
clone_size: .
d_call: .
v_call: TRBV20-1
j_call: TRBJ1-2

cdr3_aa: CSARWAGTGELFF
cdr3_nt: TGCAGTGCTAGGTGGGCCGGCACCGGGGAGCTGTTTTTT
cdr3_length: 13
clone_size: few
d_call: .
v_call: TRBV20-1
j_call: TRBJ2-2

cdr3_aa: CSARALAGASYNEQFF
cdr3_nt: TGCAGTGCTAGAGCCCTAGCGGGAGCGTCCTACAATGAGCAGTTCTTC
cdr3_length: 16
clone_size: many
d_call: TRBD2
v_call: TRBV20-1
j_call: TRBJ2-1

cdr3_aa: CASSAHSTWEGSNEQFF
cdr3_nt: TGTGCCAGCAGCGCACACTCCACGTGGGAGGGCTCGAATGAGCAGTTCTTC
cdr3_length: 17
clone_size: many
d_call: TRBD2
v_call: TRBV9
j_call: TRBJ2-1

cdr3_aa: CASSQVDGLAGQYSTDTQYF
cdr3_nt: TGTGCCAGCAGCCAAGTGGATGGACTAGCGGGGCAATATAGCACAGATACGCAGTATTTT
cdr3_length: 20
clone_size: .
d_call: TRBD2
v_call: TRBV3-1
j_call: TRBJ2-3

cdr3_aa: CASSLGASSQPQHF
cdr3_nt: TGTGCCAGCAGTTTAGGTGCTTCAAGTCAGCCCCAGCATTTT
cdr3_length: 14
clone_size: .
d_call: .
v_call: TRBV27
j_call: TRBJ1-5

cdr3_aa: CSVVVSGGERAFF
cdr3_nt: TGCAGCGTTGTCGTGAGTGGAGGGGAGCGGGCTTTCTTT
cdr3_length: 13
clone_size: many
d_call: .
v_call: TRBV29-1
j_call: TRBJ1-1

cdr3_aa: CATSRDTGANTGELFF
cdr3_nt: TGTGCCACCAGCAGAGATACCGGGGCTAACACCGGGGAGCTGTTTTTT
cdr3_length: 16
clone_size: few
d_call: .
v_call: TRBV15
j_call: TRBJ2-2

cdr3_aa: CAAQLGNTEAFF
cdr3_nt: TGCGCCGCCCAACTTGGGAACACTGAAGCTTTCTTT
cdr3_length: 12
clone_size: few
d_call: .
v_call: TRBV10-2
j_call: TRBJ1-1

cdr3_aa: CSARAGGKAFF
cdr3_nt: TGCAGCGCTCGGGCGGGGGGTAAAGCTTTCTTT
cdr3_length: 11
clone_size: .
d_call: .
v_call: TRBV20-1
j_call: TRBJ1-1

cdr3_aa: CASTEWGDMNTEAFF
cdr3_nt: TGTGCCAGCACCGAGTGGGGGGACATGAACACTGAAGCTTTCTTT
cdr3_length: 15
clone_size: few
d_call: .
v_call: TRBV12-3/TRBV12-4
j_call: TRBJ1-1

cdr3_aa: CSVDRTNTYGYTF
cdr3_nt: TGCAGCGTTGACAGGACCAATACCTATGGCTACACCTTC
cdr3_length: 13
clone_size: many
d_call: .
v_call: TRBV29-1
j_call: TRBJ1-2

cdr3_aa: CASGLLSGRQPQHF
cdr3_nt: TGTGCTAGTGGTTTATTGTCCGGCCGACAGCCCCAGCATTTT
cdr3_length: 14
clone_size: .
d_call: .
v_call: TRBV12-5
j_call: TRBJ1-5